This TCR beta chain was profiled in a study of technical replicates of blood from a handful of donors. J gave up 0 bases and V 2 bases, and 3 bases lay outside the gene matches. Germline V gene data show CDR1 as MNHNY and CDR2 as SVGAGI (reference sequence). This CDR3 spans 15 amino acids. Data came from immunoSEQ multiplex PCR; TCRdb stores just in-frame clones and leaves some out. The table records about 83,000 clones, over 85% of them present only once. The chain has TRBV6-6 and TRBJ2-5; 7 bases agree with TRBD2. Sequenced: T cells isolated from PBMCs. The clonotype was recovered from a human donor in good health. CDR3 bases: TGTGCCAGCAGTTACCAGCGGGGAGACCAAGAGACCCAGTACTTC. Amino acids: CASSYQRGDQETQYF.